The 2 T cell receptor beta chains in this list originate from one sample, sequenced in a study of siplizumab effects on memory and regulatory T cells. Profiling relied on immunoSEQ multiplex PCR, and the TCRdb table lists in-frame clones only, not all of them. Of tens of thousands of clones detected, just over 95% appear once; the ten largest clones hold 0.095%. Sequenced input: naive CD8+ T cells sorted from blood. These receptors all come from a human donor in good health.

This clone turned up a few times. The rearrangement links TRBV4-3 to TRBJ1-4; D uncertain. The germline V gene has CDR1 LGHNA and CDR2 YSLEER. This CDR3 is 14 amino acids long. Trimming took off 4 bases at V and 4 bases at J, with 10 bases between the two ends. Here the CDR3 reads CASSPRQDNEKLFF. The CDR3 coding sequence is TGCGCCAGCAGCCCACGACAAGATAATGAAAAACTGTTTTTT.

This chain uses TRBV9 with TRBJ1-1; a weak D match, TRBD1 (5 bases). CDR3 length: 17 residues. Trimming took 2 bases from V and 3 from J, leaving 20 bases between them. Germline V CDR1 and CDR2: SGDLS, YYNGEE. In DNA form, the CDR3 reads TGTGCCAGCAGCGTCAATCAAGGGCGGGGGACCGACACTGAAGCTTTCTTT. Translated, it gives CASSVNQGRGTDTEAFF.